Below are 17 T cell receptor beta chains sequenced from a single sample in a study of blood T cell repertoires in COVID-19. Measured with immunoSEQ multiplex PCR; TCRdb has only the in-frame clones, and not every one. The repertoire holds 300,000 to 400,000 clones, 80% to 90% seen once, with approximately 1% in the top ten. Material for sequencing was PBMCs or T cells enriched from blood (not recorded which). These receptors were collected from a young man who had recovered from COVID-19.

The V call is TRBV15, the J call TRBJ2-5; no definite D call. Trimming shortened V by 0 bases and J by 2 bases, and 4 bases separated the two germline ends. The CDR3 is made up of 13 amino acids. Germline CDR1 is LNHNV and CDR2 is YYDKDF (reference sequence). The CDR3, as DNA: TGTGCCACCAGCAGAGAGGCTCAAGAGACCCAGTACTTC. It encodes CATSREAQETQYF.

The V call is TRBV6-5, the J call TRBJ2-7; the match to TRBD1 covers 7 bases. CDR1 and CDR2 (germline): MNHEY, SVGAGI. V lost 6 bases to trimming and J lost 3 bases; unmatched junction nucleotides: 11. This CDR3 comprises 15 residues. In DNA, the CDR3 is TGTGCCAGCAGCGAGATTCCGGGACAGCACTACGAGCAGTACTTC. Translation: CASSEIPGQHYEQYF.

The V call is TRBV7-8, the J call TRBJ2-1; 14 bases line up with TRBD2. The CDR3 length is 17 residues. Germline CDR1 reads SGHVS; CDR2 reads FQNEAQ. V lost 7 bases and J lost 7; bases outside the gene matches: 12. CDR3 loop: CASITSWTSGRKNEQFF. CDR3 nucleotides: TGTGCCAGCATCACGTCTTGGACTAGCGGGAGGAAAAATGAGCAGTTCTTC.

This chain uses TRBV6-2 or TRBV6-3 with TRBJ2-3; possible D gene TRBD2, 6 bases. V lost 6 bases and J lost 0, with 22 bases in between. The V gene's germline CDR1 is MNHEY and CDR2 SVGEGT. CDR3 length: 18 amino acids. The CDR3 region has the DNA TGTGCCAGCAGCCGGACTAACTGGACGGCAAATAGCACAGATACGCAGTATTTT. Amino acids: CASSRTNWTANSTDTQYF.

The chain recombines TRBV6-2 or TRBV6-3 with TRBJ2-3, with D possibly matching TRBD2 (6 bases). This CDR3 comprises 17 residues. Trimming shortened V by 4 bases and J by 2 bases, and 19 bases separated the two germline ends. Germline V lookup: CDR1 MNHEY, CDR2 SVGEGT. The CDR3 nucleotides read TGTGCCAGCAGTTCCGAGAAACTGCGGGGCATCACAGATACGCAGTATTTT. Translating it yields CASSSEKLRGITDTQYF.

This clone has a handful of counts. The chain employs TRBV7-9 and TRBJ1-1, with D tentatively TRBD1 (5 bases). The CDR3 loop spans 14 amino acids. Germline-derived CDR1 and CDR2 are SEHNR and FQNEAQ (reference sequence). Trimming removed 8 bases at V and 0 bases at J, with 13 bases between. CDR3 nucleotides: TGTGCCAGCGTTCGGGAGGGGTTGAACACTGAAGCTTTCTTT. It translates to CASVREGLNTEAFF. The variable domain in full, completed from reference TRBV7-9 and TRBJ1-1, reads DTGVSQNPRHKITKRGQNVTFRCDPISEHNRLYWYRQTLGQGPEFLTYFQNEAQLEKSRLLSDRFSAERPKGSFSTLEIQRTEQGDSAMYLCASVREGLNTEAFFGQGTRLTVV.

The chain recombines TRBV28 with TRBJ2-3; perhaps TRBD2 as D (6 bases). The germline V and J ends were trimmed by 4 bases and 2 bases, with 13 bases remaining between them. The V gene's germline CDR1 is MDHEN and CDR2 SYDVKM. The CDR3 is made up of 15 amino acids. CDR3 sequence: CASSSPGLLTDTQYF. For the CDR3, the DNA is TGTGCCAGCAGTTCGCCGGGACTCCTCACAGATACGCAGTATTTT.

The chain recombines TRBV3-1 (or the pseudogene TRBV3-2) with TRBJ2-3; 13 bases align to TRBD2. Germline V gene lookup returns CDR1 LGHDT and CDR2 YNNKEL (reference sequence). The CDR3 is 17 amino acids. V dropped 3 bases and J dropped 2; count of bases not matched to a gene: 5. The CDR3 DNA sequence: TGTGCCAGCAGCCATACCGGGACTAGCGGGAACACAGATACGCAGTATTTT. The encoded protein is CASSHTGTSGNTDTQYF.

V gene TRBV19 combines with J gene TRBJ2-7, with TRBD2 identical over 8 bases. Germline CDR1 LNHDA, CDR2 SQIVND (reference sequence). Trimming removed 3 bases from V and 1 base from J; junction bases left unmatched: 11. The CDR3 is 17 residues long. The CDR3 DNA follows: TGTGCCAGTAGTATCGGGGGGGGCCGCGGTGTATCCTACGAGCAGTACTTC. Residues: CASSIGGGRGVSYEQYF.

The chain employs TRBV7-9 and TRBJ2-2; D gene unclear. The germline V gene has CDR1 SEHNR and CDR2 FQNEAQ (reference sequence). Trimming cost V 1 base and J 7 bases, with 10 bases left between them. This CDR3 is built from 14 residues. The CDR3 loop is CASSLGRSGGELFF. The CDR3 DNA reads TGTGCCAGCAGCTTAGGAAGGAGTGGCGGGGAGCTGTTTTTT.

This clone has only a few counts. The chain employs TRBV6-4 and TRBJ2-2; possible D gene TRBD1, 8 bases. CDR1 MRHNA and CDR2 SNTAGT come from the germline V gene. The ends were cut back, 6 bases at V and 1 base at J, with 12 bases in the middle. The CDR3 length is 15 residues. The CDR3 DNA sequence: TGTGCCAGCAGCAGCGGGACAGGGAACACCGGGGAGCTGTTTTTT. It specifies CASSSGTGNTGELFF.

The genes are TRBV27 and TRBJ2-5; 12 nucleotides agree with TRBD1. The V gene end was trimmed by 8 bases and the J gene end by 6 bases; junction bases not matched to a gene: 1. CDR3 length: 12 residues. CDR1 and CDR2 from the germline V gene are MNHEY and SMNVEV (reference sequence). Here the CDR3 reads CASGTGGKTQYF. CDR3 nucleotides: TGTGCCAGCGGGACAGGGGGCAAGACCCAGTACTTC.

The rearrangement links TRBV18 to TRBJ1-3; the D gene is possibly TRBD1 (5 bases). The germline CDR1 and CDR2 sequences are KGHSH and LQKENI. V was trimmed by 0 bases and J by 2 bases, leaving 11 bases between them. This CDR3 region has 16 residues. The DNA of the CDR3 is TGTGCCAGCTCACCACCCCAACGGGGGACTGGAAACACCATATATTTT. Its translation: CASSPPQRGTGNTIYF.

This clone has just a few counts. The V and J genes are TRBV7-8 and TRBJ1-2, with a weak D call TRBD1 (6 bases). Germline V CDR1 and CDR2: SGHVS, FQNEAQ. V dropped 5 bases and J dropped 8 bases, with 15 bases sitting between them. The CDR3 sequence is 13 residues long. For the CDR3, the DNA is TGTGCCAGCAGCCATCACAGGGACGGAGGCTACACCTTC. It translates to CASSHHRDGGYTF.

This chain connects TRBV9 to TRBJ1-6; D may be TRBD1 (5 bases). Germline CDR1 and CDR2: SGDLS and YYNGEE. The V end was cut by 2 bases, the J end by 7 bases, with 7 bases between. This CDR3 is 13 amino acids long. CDR3 region: CASSVKGNSPLHF. CDR3 coding DNA: TGTGCCAGCAGCGTCAAGGGGAATTCACCCCTCCACTTT.

The chain carries TRBV28 and TRBJ1-5; the match to TRBD1 covers 8 bases. J gave up 3 bases and V 2 bases, and 6 bases lay outside the gene matches. This CDR3 comprises 16 residues. Germline V gives CDR1 MDHEN, CDR2 SYDVKM. CDR3 region: CASSLGGQGANQPQHF. The CDR3 DNA sequence: TGTGCCAGCAGTTTAGGTGGACAGGGAGCCAATCAGCCCCAGCATTTT.

Only one count was recorded for this clone. The sample contains more than one DNA sequence encoding this CDR3. The V call is TRBV28, the J call TRBJ1-6; no clear D gene. V lost 3 bases and J 9 bases, leaving 3 bases between the germline ends. This CDR3 has 11 amino acids. Per the germline V gene, CDR1 is MDHEN and CDR2 is SYDVKM. The CDR3 nucleotides are TGTGCCAGCAGTTTCCGTTCACCCCTCCACTTT. Amino acids: CASSFRSPLHF. Based on the CDR3 plus reference TRBV28 and TRBJ1-6, the full variable domain is DVKVTQSSRYLVKRTGEKVFLECVQDMDHENMFWYRQDPGLGLRLIYFSYDVKMKEKGDIPEGYSVSREKKERFSLILESASTNQTSMYLCASSFRSPLHFGNGTRLTVT.